Listed below are T cell receptor beta chains from one sample, sequenced in a study of T cells in Graves' hyperthyroidism and ophthalmopathy. TCRdb used MiXCR to reprocess the multiplex PCR reads, holding one entry per CDR3 protein. In the table there are approximately 490,000 distinct CDR3 sequences, roughly 23% of which are singletons. Sequenced: blood. These receptors were collected from a woman in her seventies with Graves' ophthalmopathy. Both conserved end residues are part of each CDR3. The D gene is left open where the match is weak. Part of the rows lack a size; the others show once, few, many or a class for expanded clones.

>TRBD1|few|TRBJ2-7|TRBV6-2/TRBV6-3
CASRPGGRYEQYF
TGTGCCAGCAGACCAGGGGGAAGATACGAGCAGTACTTC
>TRBD2|few|TRBJ2-1|TRBV11-2
CASSSSKRGTDNEQFF
TGTGCCAGCAGCTCCTCAAAGCGGGGGACGGACAATGAGCAGTTCTTC
>.|few|TRBJ2-7|TRBV12-3/TRBV12-4
CASSLGGSLDEQYF
TGTGCCAGCAGTTTAGGGGGTTCTTTGGACGAGCAGTACTTC
>TRBD2|.|TRBJ2-2|TRBV6-2/TRBV6-3
CASSAGLAGDHGELFF
TGTGCCAGCAGTGCGGGACTAGCGGGAGATCACGGGGAGCTGTTTTTT
>TRBD2|.|TRBJ2-5|TRBV19
CTSSTRTSGRHQETQYF
TGTACCAGTAGTACCAGGACTAGCGGGAGGCACCAAGAGACCCAGTACTTC
>TRBD1|.|TRBJ2-7|TRBV9
CASSQTGGVTEQYF
TGTGCCAGCAGCCAGACAGGGGGGGTAACGGAGCAGTACTTC
>.|many|TRBJ1-1|TRBV12-3/TRBV12-4
CASSLNRDTEAFF
TGTGCCAGCAGTTTAAACAGAGACACTGAAGCTTTCTTT
>.|once|TRBJ1-2|TRBV18
CASSPGAENYGYTF
TGTGCCAGCTCACCAGGGGCGGAAAACTATGGCTACACCTTC
>.|.|TRBJ2-1|TRBV6-9
CASSYSKGTYNEQFF
TGTGCCAGCAGTTACTCCAAGGGGACCTACAATGAGCAGTTCTTC
>.|few|TRBJ2-5|TRBV6-6
CASSYPGVGTQYF
TGTGCCAGCAGTTACCCCGGAGTGGGGACCCAGTACTTC
>.|.|TRBJ1-2|TRBV28
CASSSTPESYGYTF
TGTGCCAGCAGTTCAACCCCAGAGTCATATGGCTACACCTTC
>.|.|TRBJ1-5|TRBV6-1
CASSEAISQPQHF
TGTGCCAGCAGTGAGGCAATCAGTCAGCCCCAGCATTTT
>.|.|TRBJ2-2|TRBV18
CASSPFPVGELFF
TGTGCCAGCTCACCCTTTCCAGTCGGGGAGCTGTTTTTT
>.|few|TRBJ2-2|TRBV12-3/TRBV12-4
CASSPLSGYTGELFF
TGTGCCAGCAGCCCTCTGAGTGGATACACCGGGGAGCTGTTTTTT
>.|.|TRBJ2-7|TRBV12-3/TRBV12-4
CASSLAPVGWEQYF
TGTGCCAGCAGTTTAGCGCCCGTAGGTTGGGAGCAGTACTTC
>.|.|TRBJ1-6|TRBV5-1
CASSLTGQFYNSPLHF
TGCGCCAGCAGCTTAACTGGACAGTTCTATAATTCACCCCTCCACTTT
>TRBD1|few|TRBJ2-7|TRBV20-1
CSAPRQGAYEQYF
TGCAGTGCCCCCAGACAGGGGGCCTACGAGCAGTACTTC
>.|.|TRBJ2-4|TRBV7-9
CASSLALPGNIQYF
TGTGCCAGCAGCTTAGCTCTCCCGGGGAACATTCAGTACTTC
>.|.|TRBJ2-7|TRBV7-2
CASSGLARGGEQYF
TGTGCCAGCAGCGGGCTAGCGAGAGGGGGGGAGCAGTACTTC
>TRBD2|many|TRBJ2-3|TRBV3-1
CASSPGLASTDTQYF
TGTGCCAGCAGCCCGGGACTAGCGAGCACAGATACGCAGTATTTT
>.|many|TRBJ2-7|TRBV12-3/TRBV12-4
CASSFGGWGEQYF
TGTGCCAGCAGTTTCGGGGGCTGGGGCGAGCAGTACTTC
>TRBD2|few|TRBJ2-7|TRBV11-2
CASSLIRGTSGNYEQYF
TGTGCCAGCAGCTTAATTAGGGGTACTAGCGGTAACTACGAGCAGTACTTC
>.|few|TRBJ1-2|TRBV12-3/TRBV12-4
CASLGGGYGYTF
TGTGCCAGCCTCGGGGGGGGCTATGGCTACACCTTC
>.|few|TRBJ1-1|TRBV20-1
CSAKGGGGKDTEAFF
TGCAGTGCAAAAGGGGGGGGGGGCAAGGACACTGAAGCTTTCTTT
>.|.|TRBJ1-2|TRBV29-1
CSVSEQVYGYTF
TGCAGCGTTTCAGAACAAGTCTATGGCTACACCTTC
>.|many|TRBJ2-1|TRBV2
CASSPDWGRDEQFF
TGTGCCAGCAGCCCCGACTGGGGGCGCGATGAGCAGTTCTTC
>.|.|TRBJ2-7|TRBV5-4
CASSLPPGYEQYF
TGTGCCAGCAGCTTGCCCCCGGGGTACGAGCAGTACTTC
>TRBD2|.|TRBJ2-1|TRBV5-1
CASSLAPSGINNEQFF
TGCGCCAGCAGCTTGGCCCCTAGCGGGATCAATAATGAGCAGTTCTTC
>TRBD1|many|TRBJ1-5|TRBV28
CASSLGQINQPQHF
TGTGCCAGCAGTCTGGGACAGATCAATCAGCCCCAGCATTTT
>TRBD1|many|TRBJ1-1|TRBV20-1
CSAPRTGSMNTEAFF
TGCAGTGCTCCCAGGACAGGGAGTATGAACACTGAAGCTTTCTTT
>.|many|TRBJ2-1|TRBV7-2
CASSPWGGAGNEQFF
TGTGCCAGCAGCCCCTGGGGTGGAGCAGGCAATGAGCAGTTCTTC
>TRBD1|.|TRBJ2-4|TRBV7-2
CASSLAGTEKNIQYF
TGTGCCAGCAGCTTGGCCGGGACAGAAAAAAACATTCAGTACTTC
>.|few|TRBJ1-2|TRBV5-1
CASSPTRGYGYTF
TGCGCCAGCAGCCCAACCCGGGGCTATGGCTACACCTTC
>.|few|TRBJ1-2|TRBV10-3
CAISESGGGYGYTF
TGTGCCATCAGTGAGTCGGGGGGAGGCTATGGCTACACCTTC
>.|few|TRBJ2-1|TRBV5-4
CASSLASGGDAYNEQFF
TGTGCCAGCAGCTTGGCCTCGGGCGGAGATGCCTACAATGAGCAGTTCTTC
>.|few|TRBJ2-7|TRBV2
CASSDRQSYEQYF
TGTGCCAGCAGTGATCGACAGTCCTACGAGCAGTACTTC
>TRBD2|.|TRBJ2-1|TRBV12-3/TRBV12-4
CASSSDPGTSGINDEQFF
TGTGCCAGCAGTTCAGATCCCGGGACTAGCGGGATCAACGATGAGCAGTTCTTC
>TRBD1|few|TRBJ1-1|TRBV19
CASSYRGTNTNTEAFF
TGTGCCAGTAGTTACAGGGGGACCAATACGAACACTGAAGCTTTCTTT
>.|.|TRBJ2-2|TRBV6-5
CASSYSRGPQENTGELFF
TGTGCCAGCAGTTACTCGAGAGGGCCCCAGGAGAACACCGGGGAGCTGTTTTTT
>.|many|TRBJ2-7|TRBV6-2/TRBV6-3
CASSPRLGVDEQYF
TGTGCCAGCAGTCCACGACTTGGCGTTGACGAGCAGTACTTC
>.|few|TRBJ2-1|TRBV24-1
CATSDPAWRQFF
TGTGCCACCAGTGACCCCGCTTGGAGGCAGTTCTTC
>.|many|TRBJ2-7|TRBV2
CASSVSLRGEQYF
TGTGCCAGCAGTGTGTCCTTAAGGGGCGAGCAGTACTTC
>TRBD2|few|TRBJ2-3|TRBV10-1
CASSEGPAGELNTQYF
TGCGCCAGCAGTGAGGGGCCAGCGGGAGAATTGAATACGCAGTATTTT
>.|.|TRBJ2-3|TRBV7-8
CASSLLGLLRTDTQYF
TGTGCCAGCAGCTTATTGGGACTGCTTCGCACAGATACGCAGTATTTT